The present TCR beta chain was sequenced within a study of blood T cell repertoires in COVID-19. The overall study: Samples taken during acute and convalescent COVID-19 were collected in the United States, Italy and Spain. T cells, B-cell-depleted T cells, or PBMCs supplied cDNA or gDNA.

Source study methods: It was from reference gene primer amplification that nucleated cell counts were estimated. Assay: immunoSEQ multiplex PCR; the TCRdb copy retains only in-frame clones and omits some. Clonal size and the V and J genes are those of that table, whereas D and trimming came from the DNA. The sample lists approximately 250,000 clones, approximately 88% occurring once. V lost 6 bases and J 4 bases, leaving 16 bases between the germline ends. The germline CDR1 and CDR2 sequences are SQVTM and ANQGSEA. CDR3 length: 14 amino acids. It was during active infection that Seattle patients were enrolled and then longitudinally followed.

Sequenced input: peripheral blood. This TCR was sampled from a woman in her seventies with COVID-19, enrolled during active disease. The chain carries TRBV29-1 and TRBJ1-5; tentative D call: TRBD1 (6 bases). The CDR3 bases are TGCAGCGTGAGAGTACAGGGTTTGAATCAGCCCCAGCATTTT. The encoded protein is CSVRVQGLNQPQHF. Full variable domain (rest looked up from reference TRBV29-1 and TRBJ1-5): SAVISQKPSRDICQRGTSLTIQCQVDSQVTMMFWYRQQPGQSLTLIATANQGSEATYESGFVIDKFPISRPNLTFSTLTVSNMSPEDSSIYLCSVRVQGLNQPQHFGDGTRLSIL.